This T cell receptor beta chain was recovered during a study of cytomegalovirus exposure and HLA in healthy donors. CDR1 and CDR2 (germline): WSHSY, SAAADI. The length of the CDR3 is 15 residues. V was cut by 3 bases and J by 5 bases, with 14 bases left in between. PCR involved 60 Vbeta and 13 Jbeta primers. The repertoire was sequenced with immunoSEQ multiplex PCR; TCRdb's copy has only in-frame clones and lacks some. The sample table includes around 74,000 clones. This receptor was taken from a man in his fifties or sixties in good health and CMV-seropositive. This chain connects TRBV10-2 to TRBJ2-1; maybe TRBD2 (5 bases). Specimen: PBMCs. The CDR3 region has the DNA TGCGCCAGCAGTGAATCAGCGGCTCCCCACAATGAGCAGTTCTTC. It is translated as CASSESAAPHNEQFF.